This is a list of T cell receptor beta chains from one sample in a study of spatial heterogeneity in lung cancer. MiXCR, applied by TCRdb to the 5' RACE reads, yields one record per CDR3 protein. The sample shows 39,000 or so distinct CDR3 sequences, roughly 7.4% of them seen only once. This sample comprised PBMCs, obtained at surgery. These receptors originate from a male donor with early-stage non-small cell lung cancer. Each CDR3 is given with its conserved first and last residue. A D gene is named only where the DNA matches it firmly. The size entry is marked missing in some rows and otherwise reads once, few, many or a size class.

length | J | V | D | size | CDR3 | DNA
18 | TRBJ2-3 | TRBV24-1 | . | many | CATSGELGLELQADTQYF | TGTGCCACCAGTGGAGAACTAGGACTTGAGCTACAAGCAGATACGCAGTATTTT
12 | TRBJ2-7 | TRBV11-2 | . | many | CASSPGGYEQYF | TGTGCCAGCAGCCCTGGGGGGTACGAGCAGTACTTC
16 | TRBJ1-2 | TRBV6-1 | . | many | CASTQNYGGANYGYTF | TGTGCCAGCACTCAGAACTACGGGGGAGCTAACTATGGCTACACCTTC
12 | TRBJ2-1 | TRBV20-1 | . | many | CSARRVQGEQFF | TGCAGTGCTAGGAGGGTGCAGGGTGAGCAGTTCTTC
13 | TRBJ2-1 | TRBV12-3/TRBV12-4 | . | many | CASRRGTEDEQFF | TGTGCCAGCAGGCGAGGGACCGAGGATGAGCAGTTCTTC
15 | TRBJ2-1 | TRBV7-3 | . | many | CASSSHRGGYNEQFF | TGTGCCAGCAGCTCGCATCGTGGGGGCTACAATGAGCAGTTCTTC
15 | TRBJ2-1 | TRBV6-2/TRBV6-3 | . | many | CASSLLVIKDNEQFF | TGTGCCAGCAGTCTCCTAGTAATAAAGGACAATGAGCAGTTCTTC
16 | TRBJ2-1 | TRBV5-5 | TRBD1 | many | CASSWGRDRAYNEQFF | TGTGCCAGCAGCTGGGGTAGAGACAGGGCCTACAATGAGCAGTTCTTC
17 | TRBJ2-5 | TRBV24-1 | TRBD2 | many | CATSDSEAGGIQETQYF | TGTGCCACCAGTGATTCTGAAGCGGGAGGGATTCAAGAGACCCAGTACTTC
16 | TRBJ2-1 | TRBV27 | . | many | CASSLTPRRSYNEQFF | TGTGCCAGCAGTTTAACCCCGAGAAGGTCCTACAATGAGCAGTTCTTC
16 | TRBJ2-1 | TRBV7-2 | TRBD2 | many | CASSLGAGGSYNEQFF | TGTGCCAGCAGCTTAGGTGCGGGAGGCTCCTACAATGAGCAGTTCTTC
12 | TRBJ1-5 | TRBV12-3/TRBV12-4 | . | many | CASGGSNQPQHF | TGTGCCAGCGGGGGAAGCAATCAGCCCCAGCATTTT
14 | TRBJ2-3 | TRBV29-1 | . | many | CSVEEELGTDTQYF | TGCAGCGTTGAAGAAGAACTCGGCACAGATACGCAGTATTTT
13 | TRBJ2-5 | TRBV5-1 | . | many | CASSLGDRETQYF | TGCGCCAGCAGCTTGGGGGACCGCGAGACCCAGTACTTC
17 | TRBJ2-5 | TRBV6-2/TRBV6-3 | . | many | CASSYGLLSTSGETQYF | TGTGCCAGCAGTTACGGTTTGCTATCCACCTCTGGGGAGACCCAGTACTTC
13 | TRBJ2-7 | TRBV27 | . | many | CASSLNSNYEQYF | TGTGCCAGCAGTTTGAACAGTAACTACGAGCAGTACTTC
14 | TRBJ1-6 | TRBV29-1 | . | many | CSVRVGGGNSPLHF | TGCAGCGTAAGGGTAGGGGGAGGCAATTCACCCCTCCACTTT
17 | TRBJ2-5 | TRBV11-3 | TRBD2 | few | CASSSNTGLAAQETQYF | TGTGCCAGCAGCTCCAATACGGGACTAGCGGCTCAAGAGACCCAGTACTTC
17 | TRBJ2-2 | TRBV9 | TRBD1 | few | CASSLPQGASNTGELFF | TGTGCCAGCAGCTTACCACAGGGGGCGTCGAACACCGGGGAGCTGTTTTTT
15 | TRBJ2-3 | TRBV29-1 | . | many | CSVGPRRGSTDTQYF | TGCAGCGTTGGACCCCGGAGGGGCAGCACAGATACGCAGTATTTT
15 | TRBJ2-2 | TRBV28 | TRBD1 | . | CASRLQGARTGELFF | TGTGCCAGCAGGCTACAGGGGGCGCGAACCGGGGAGCTGTTTTTT
14 | TRBJ1-2 | TRBV18 | . | many | CASSPRASGDGYTF | TGTGCCAGCTCACCCAGGGCGTCCGGGGATGGCTACACCTTC
15 | TRBJ2-3 | TRBV6-2/TRBV6-3 | TRBD2 | few | CASSYNSGSTDTQYF | TGTGCCAGCAGTTACAATAGCGGGAGCACAGATACGCAGTATTTT
17 | TRBJ1-1 | TRBV18 | . | few | CASSPPGAGVMNTEAFF | TGTGCCAGCTCACCACCTGGGGCAGGGGTTATGAACACTGAAGCTTTCTTT
15 | TRBJ2-1 | TRBV5-1 | . | many | CASTDLVGSYNEQFF | TGCGCCAGCACCGATCTGGTAGGGTCCTACAATGAGCAGTTCTTC
13 | TRBJ2-7 | TRBV10-3 | . | many | CAISESGTYEQYF | TGTGCCATCAGTGAGTCGGGCACTTACGAGCAGTACTTC
16 | TRBJ1-5 | TRBV12-3/TRBV12-4 | TRBD1 | many | CASAPGDSTFNQPQHF | TGTGCCAGCGCACCAGGGGACAGCACTTTCAATCAGCCCCAGCATTTT
15 | TRBJ2-5 | TRBV5-1 | TRBD2 | many | CASSSGTSPWETQYF | TGCGCCAGCAGCTCGGGGACTAGCCCATGGGAGACCCAGTACTTC
14 | TRBJ1-2 | TRBV6-5 | TRBD1 | many | CASTKQGAGYGYTF | TGTGCCAGCACCAAACAGGGGGCCGGGTATGGCTACACCTTC
13 | TRBJ2-3 | TRBV6-5 | TRBD2 | many | CASSYPGLAVQYF | TGTGCCAGCAGTTACCCGGGACTAGCGGTCCAGTATTTT
16 | TRBJ1-5 | TRBV28 | . | many | CASSPPPGEGNQPQHF | TGTGCCAGCAGCCCCCCGCCGGGGGAGGGCAATCAGCCCCAGCATTTT
18 | TRBJ1-1 | TRBV27 | TRBD1 | few | CASSPVDRGPPLNTEAFF | TGTGCCAGCAGTCCCGTTGACAGGGGCCCTCCTTTGAACACTGAAGCTTTCTTT
16 | TRBJ1-2 | TRBV11-2 | . | few | CASSSTRGQRGYGYTF | TGTGCCAGCAGCTCCACCCGGGGGCAACGGGGCTATGGCTACACCTTC
15 | TRBJ2-1 | TRBV12-5 | TRBD2 | few | CASALSGGIYNEQFF | TGTGCTAGTGCCCTTAGCGGGGGGATCTACAATGAGCAGTTCTTC
16 | TRBJ2-1 | TRBV4-3 | TRBD2 | few | CASSRSPGLAGVGQFF | TGCGCCAGCAGCCGGAGCCCGGGACTAGCGGGAGTCGGGCAGTTCTTC
12 | TRBJ2-1 | TRBV20-1 | TRBD2 | many | CSASAGGVEQFF | TGCAGTGCTAGCGCGGGAGGGGTTGAGCAGTTCTTC
12 | TRBJ1-5 | TRBV12-3/TRBV12-4 | . | many | CASERSDQPQHF | TGTGCCAGCGAAAGGAGTGATCAGCCCCAGCATTTT
12 | TRBJ2-2 | TRBV6-1 | TRBD1 | many | CASSQGAGELFF | TGTGCCAGCAGCCAGGGGGCCGGGGAGCTGTTTTTT
13 | TRBJ1-2 | TRBV6-1 | . | many | CASSFYREDGYTF | TGTGCCAGCAGTTTTTACAGGGAGGATGGCTACACCTTC
16 | TRBJ2-3 | TRBV7-9 | TRBD2 | many | CASSTRREGSTDTQYF | TGTGCCAGCAGCACTCGTCGGGAGGGTAGCACAGATACGCAGTATTTT
15 | TRBJ1-1 | TRBV6-5 | . | many | CASSTHQAGDPGAFF | TGTGCCAGCAGCACCCACCAGGCGGGGGACCCAGGGGCTTTCTTT
17 | TRBJ2-1 | TRBV11-2 | TRBD2 | many | CASSLLGGSGGINEQFF | TGTGCCAGCAGCTTATTGGGTGGTAGCGGGGGGATTAATGAGCAGTTCTTC
12 | TRBJ2-7 | TRBV6-2/TRBV6-3 | . | once | CASSYLGGEQYF | TGTGCCAGCAGTTATCTCGGAGGCGAGCAGTACTTC
19 | TRBJ2-1 | TRBV4-2 | TRBD2 | many | CASSQSSTGTSGGFHEQFF | TGTGCCAGCAGCCAATCCTCAACCGGGACTAGCGGGGGGTTCCATGAGCAGTTCTTC
16 | TRBJ2-1 | TRBV4-1 | TRBD2 | many | CASSQGTSGGQDEQFF | TGCGCCAGCAGCCAAGGTACTAGCGGGGGGCAGGATGAGCAGTTCTTC
15 | TRBJ2-1 | TRBV27 | TRBD2 | . | CASSNTGGLYNEQFF | TGTGCCAGCAGTAACACGGGGGGGCTGTACAATGAGCAGTTCTTC
16 | TRBJ2-1 | TRBV29-1 | TRBD1 | few | CSVDGARDRGVNEQFF | TGCAGCGTTGATGGGGCGAGGGACAGGGGGGTCAATGAGCAGTTCTTC
13 | TRBJ1-1 | TRBV11-2 | . | few | CASSFDGPTEAFF | TGTGCCAGCAGCTTTGATGGGCCCACTGAAGCTTTCTTT
15 | TRBJ2-1 | TRBV7-2 | . | many | CASSSAALDYNEQFF | TGTGCCAGCAGCTCCGCCGCACTTGACTACAATGAGCAGTTCTTC
18 | TRBJ2-3 | TRBV27 | . | . | CASSLSGILRPPTDTQYF | TGTGCCAGCAGTTTATCGGGGATCTTGCGACCGCCCACAGATACGCAGTATTTT
14 | TRBJ2-7 | TRBV27 | TRBD1 | many | CASSTTGQLYEQYF | TGTGCCAGCAGTACGACGGGACAGCTCTACGAGCAGTACTTC